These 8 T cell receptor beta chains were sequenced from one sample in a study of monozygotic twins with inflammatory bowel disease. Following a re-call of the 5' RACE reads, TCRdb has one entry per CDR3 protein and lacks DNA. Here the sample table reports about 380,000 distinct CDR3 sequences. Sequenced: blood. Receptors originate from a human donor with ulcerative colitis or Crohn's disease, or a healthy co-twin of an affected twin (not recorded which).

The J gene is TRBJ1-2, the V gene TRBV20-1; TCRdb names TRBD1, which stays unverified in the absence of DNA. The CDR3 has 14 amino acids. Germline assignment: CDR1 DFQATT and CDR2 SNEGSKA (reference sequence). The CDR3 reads CSAFNGRGDYGYTF.

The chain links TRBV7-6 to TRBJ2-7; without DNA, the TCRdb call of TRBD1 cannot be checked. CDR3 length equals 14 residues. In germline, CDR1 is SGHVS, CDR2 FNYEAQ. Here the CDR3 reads CASSLAQGASEQYF. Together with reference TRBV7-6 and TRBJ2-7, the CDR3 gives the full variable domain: GAGVSQSPRYKVTKRGQDVALRCDPISGHVSLYWYRQALGQGPEFLTYFNYEAQQDKSGLPNDRFSAERPEGSISTLTIQRTEQRDSAMYRCASSLAQGASEQYFGPGTRLTVT.

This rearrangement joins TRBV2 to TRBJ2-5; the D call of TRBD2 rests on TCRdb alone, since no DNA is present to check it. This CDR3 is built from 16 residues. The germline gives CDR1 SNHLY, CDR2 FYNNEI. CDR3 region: CASRMGTSVYQETQYF. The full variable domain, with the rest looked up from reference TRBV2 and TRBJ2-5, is EPEVTQTPSHQVTQMGQEVILRCVPISNHLYFYWYRQILGQKVEFLVSFYNNEISEKSEIFDDQFSVERPDGSNFTLKIRSTKLEDSAMYFCASRMGTSVYQETQYFGPGTRLLVL.

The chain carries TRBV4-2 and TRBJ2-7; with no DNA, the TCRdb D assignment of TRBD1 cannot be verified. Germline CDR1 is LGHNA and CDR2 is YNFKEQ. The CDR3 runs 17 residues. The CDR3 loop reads CASSQAYRQGLSYEQYF.

The CDR3 here is CASSASPGREKLFF. The V call is TRBV9, the J call TRBJ1-4; TCRdb's assignment of TRBD1 cannot be checked, as there is no DNA. The CDR3 contains 14 residues. CDR1 SGDLS and CDR2 YYNGEE come from the germline V gene.

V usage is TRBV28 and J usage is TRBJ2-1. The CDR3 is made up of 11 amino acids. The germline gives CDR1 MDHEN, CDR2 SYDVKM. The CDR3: CASFGEVEQFF. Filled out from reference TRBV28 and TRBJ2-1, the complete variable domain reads DVKVTQSSRYLVKRTGEKVFLECVQDMDHENMFWYRQDPGLGLRLIYFSYDVKMKEKGDIPEGYSVSREKKERFSLILESASTNQTSMYLCASFGEVEQFFGPGTRLTVL.

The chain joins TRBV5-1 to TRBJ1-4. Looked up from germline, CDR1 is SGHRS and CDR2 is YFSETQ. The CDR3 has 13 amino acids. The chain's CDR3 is CASSTATNEKLFF.

The CDR3 reads CSARGTGGLSTNEKLFF. The rearrangement links TRBV20-1 to TRBJ1-4; TCRdb selects TRBD1, and the lack of DNA leaves this call unchecked. The CDR3 runs 17 residues. Germline lookup yields CDR1 DFQATT and CDR2 SNEGSKA (reference sequence).